Presented here are 15 T cell receptor beta chains from one specimen sequenced in a study of cytomegalovirus exposure and HLA in healthy donors. The PCR was carried out with 60 Vbeta primers and 13 Jbeta primers. The assay was immunoSEQ multiplex PCR, and TCRdb's table has in-frame clones only and misses some. This sample has 150,000 to 200,000 clones, with 75% to 80% found just once. Sequences were obtained from PBMCs. Receptor source: a woman between 35 and 50 years old in good health and CMV-seropositive.

The chain uses TRBV19 and TRBJ1-1; D ambiguous. V was cut by 5 bases and J by 3 bases, with 10 bases left in between. This CDR3 comprises 13 residues. The germline V gene has CDR1 LNHDA and CDR2 SQIVND (reference sequence). The CDR3 DNA reads as TGTGCCAGTAGTGTCCGCGGGGACACTGAAGCTTTCTTT. Translating it yields CASSVRGDTEAFF. Supplemented by reference TRBV19 and TRBJ1-1, the full variable domain reads DGGITQSPKYLFRKEGQNVTLSCEQNLNHDAMYWYRQDPGQGLRLIYYSQIVNDFQKGDIAEGYSVSREKKESFPLTVTSAQKNPTAFYLCASSVRGDTEAFFGQGTRLTVV.

The V and J genes are TRBV6-1 and TRBJ1-5; weak D call: TRBD1 (5 bases). The CDR3 is 14 residues long. V was cut by 5 bases and J by 4 bases, with 12 bases left in between. Germline V gene lookup returns CDR1 MNHNS and CDR2 SASEGT. CDR3 in amino acids: CASSPPGGNQPQHF. DNA of the CDR3: TGTGCCAGCAGTCCACCGGGGGGAAATCAGCCCCAGCATTTT.

The chain employs TRBV6-5 and TRBJ1-2, with D perhaps matching TRBD1 (6 bases). V was clipped by 6 bases and J by 3 bases, with 17 bases between them. Germline V gives CDR1 MNHEY, CDR2 SVGAGI. CDR3 length equals 15 residues. DNA of the CDR3: TGTGCCAGCAGGAGCGGGACAAGACTTTACTATGGCTACACCTTC. It yields the protein CASRSGTRLYYGYTF.

The table lists this clone with a few counts. The chain combines TRBV4-1 with TRBJ1-5; D call uncertain. Germline-derived CDR1 and CDR2 are MGHRA and YSYEKL. V lost 5 bases, J lost 2 bases, and 16 bases lay in between. The CDR3 loop spans 16 amino acids. CDR3 bases: TGCGCCAGCAGCTCCGCCTTAGAAAATCGCAATCAGCCCCAGCATTTT. This gives the protein CASSSALENRNQPQHF.

The chain uses TRBV6-1 and TRBJ2-1; 10 bases agree with TRBD2. The CDR3 has 15 amino acids. Trimming cost V 7 bases and J 10 bases; bases outside gene matches: 13. Germline loops: CDR1 MNHNS, CDR2 SASEGT. CDR3 bases: TGTGCCAGCAATCGAAAGGGGACTAGCGTTCCCGAGCAGTTCTTC. It is translated as CASNRKGTSVPEQFF.

This chain uses TRBV19 with TRBJ1-4; D possibly corresponds to TRBD1 (5 bases). This CDR3 has 16 amino acids. CDR1 is LNHDA and CDR2 is SQIVND in the germline V gene (reference sequence). V was clipped by 2 bases and J by 1 base, with 11 bases between them. Written as DNA, the CDR3 is TGTGCCAGTAGTATAACCCGACAGAAAACTAATGAAAAACTGTTTTTT. This sequence encodes CASSITRQKTNEKLFF.

The V call is TRBV5-1, the J call TRBJ1-4, with TRBD1 matching 8 bases. The CDR3 extends over 15 amino acids. Germline CDR1 SGHRS, CDR2 YFSETQ. Trimming cost V 3 bases and J 4 bases; bases outside gene matches: 5. The CDR3 coding sequence is TGCGCCAGCAGCTCCAGGACAGGGAGTAATGAAAAACTGTTTTTT. Translating gives CASSSRTGSNEKLFF.

The CDR3 loop is CASSLAAGTQYGYTF. CDR3 nucleotide sequence: TGTGCCAGCAGCTTGGCCGCCGGGACACAGTATGGCTACACCTTC. This sequence joins TRBV5-4 and TRBJ1-2, with D possibly matching TRBD1 (6 bases). Germline CDR1 is SGHNT and CDR2 is YYREEE (reference sequence). Between the trimmed V and J ends, which lost 0 bases and 5 bases, there was a span of 14 bases. The CDR3 consists of 15 residues.

The V and J genes are TRBV2 and TRBJ2-2; a weak D match, TRBD2 (6 bases). Germline CDR1 and CDR2: SNHLY and FYNNEI. V was shortened by 6 bases and J by 4 bases, with 9 bases between the two germline ends. The CDR3 is 13 amino acids. The CDR3 DNA follows: TGTGCCAGCAGGGGGGACTTCACCGGGGAGCTGTTTTTT. It yields the protein CASRGDFTGELFF. Variable domain in full (rest from reference TRBV2 and TRBJ2-2): EPEVTQTPSHQVTQMGQEVILRCVPISNHLYFYWYRQILGQKVEFLVSFYNNEISEKSEIFDDQFSVERPDGSNFTLKIRSTKLEDSAMYFCASRGDFTGELFFGEGSRLTVL.

The chain carries TRBV4-3 and TRBJ2-1, with 7 bases lining up with TRBD2. This CDR3 comprises 15 residues. V lost 1 base and J lost 10; bases outside the gene matches: 10. Germline V gives CDR1 LGHNA, CDR2 YSLEER. In DNA, the CDR3 is TGCGCCAGCAGCCAAGGGAGCGGGGCGCCTGGGGAGCAGTTCTTC. Translation: CASSQGSGAPGEQFF.

This sequence joins TRBV13 and TRBJ2-1, with 8 bases lining up with TRBD2. Germline V gene data show CDR1 as PRHDT and CDR2 as FYEKMQ (reference sequence). The CDR3 totals 15 residues. V was clipped by 5 bases and J by 0 bases; unmatched bases: 3. This CDR3 reads CASSATSGSYNEQFF. The CDR3 region has the DNA TGTGCCAGCAGCGCTACTAGCGGCTCCTACAATGAGCAGTTCTTC.

The CDR3 DNA is TGTGCCAGCAGGAAGCCGGGACAGGGGACCTATGGCTACACCTTC. Protein sequence: CASRKPGQGTYGYTF. The chain is built from TRBV6-1 and TRBJ1-2, with TRBD1 matching 10 bases. The trim removed 6 bases at V and 4 bases at J, leaving 8 bases unmatched. Germline CDR1 is MNHNS and CDR2 is SASEGT. The CDR3 totals 15 residues.

The rearrangement links TRBV11-3 to TRBJ2-2; D is possibly TRBD2 (5 bases). Trimming removed 2 bases at V and 6 bases at J, with 10 bases between. The CDR3 spans 14 residues. CDR1 SGHNT and CDR2 YENEEA come from the germline V gene. CDR3 sequence: CASSLRAGPGELFF. CDR3 DNA sequence: TGTGCCAGCAGCTTACGGGCGGGCCCCGGGGAGCTGTTTTTT.

The chain is built from TRBV29-1 and TRBJ2-3, with TRBD2 identical over 12 bases. CDR3 length: 17 amino acids. Per germline, CDR1 SQVTM and CDR2 ANQGSEA. Trimming cost V 2 bases and J 4 bases; bases outside gene matches: 10. The chain's CDR3 is CSVEYWSSGRASDTQYF. The CDR3 DNA reads TGCAGCGTTGAATATTGGTCTAGCGGGAGGGCTTCAGATACGCAGTATTTT.

This clone was seen once. J is TRBJ1-1 and V is TRBV18, with D perhaps matching TRBD1 (6 bases). Looked up from germline, CDR1 is KGHSH and CDR2 is LQKENI. V was pared by 0 bases and J by 0 bases, with 11 bases between. The CDR3 consists of 16 residues. The CDR3 loop reads CASSPPVQGLNTEAFF. CDR3 nucleotides: TGTGCCAGCTCACCACCGGTCCAGGGGTTGAACACTGAAGCTTTCTTT.